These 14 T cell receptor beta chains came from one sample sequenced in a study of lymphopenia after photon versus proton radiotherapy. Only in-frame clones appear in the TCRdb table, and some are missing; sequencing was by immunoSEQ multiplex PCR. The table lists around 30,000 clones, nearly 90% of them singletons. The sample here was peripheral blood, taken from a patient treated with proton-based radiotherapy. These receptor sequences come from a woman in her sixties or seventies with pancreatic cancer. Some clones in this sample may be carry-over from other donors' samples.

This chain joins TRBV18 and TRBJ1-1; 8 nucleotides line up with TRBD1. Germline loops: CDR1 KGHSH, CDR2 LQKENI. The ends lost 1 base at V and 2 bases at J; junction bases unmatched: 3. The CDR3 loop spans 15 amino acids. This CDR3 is CASSPRTGTNTEAFF. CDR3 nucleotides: TGTGCCAGCTCACCACGGACAGGGACAAACACTGAAGCTTTCTTT.

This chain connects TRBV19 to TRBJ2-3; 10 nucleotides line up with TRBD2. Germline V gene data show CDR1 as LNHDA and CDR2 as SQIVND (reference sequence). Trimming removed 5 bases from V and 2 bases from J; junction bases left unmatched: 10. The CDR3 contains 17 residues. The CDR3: CASSPRLAGGLTDTQYF. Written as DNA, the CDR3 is TGTGCCAGTAGTCCGCGCTTAGCGGGAGGCCTCACAGATACGCAGTATTTT.

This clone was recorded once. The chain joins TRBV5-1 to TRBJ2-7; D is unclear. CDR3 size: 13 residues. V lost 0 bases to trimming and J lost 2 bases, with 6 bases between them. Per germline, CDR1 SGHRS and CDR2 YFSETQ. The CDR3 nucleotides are TGCGCCAGCAGCTTGGCGCCCACCTACGAGCAGTACTTC. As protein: CASSLAPTYEQYF.

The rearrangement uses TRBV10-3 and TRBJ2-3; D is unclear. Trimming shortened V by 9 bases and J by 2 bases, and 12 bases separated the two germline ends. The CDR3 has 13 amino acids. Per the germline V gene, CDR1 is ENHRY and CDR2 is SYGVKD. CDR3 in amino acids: CAMANEITDTQYF. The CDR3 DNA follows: TGTGCCATGGCAAATGAAATCACAGATACGCAGTATTTT.

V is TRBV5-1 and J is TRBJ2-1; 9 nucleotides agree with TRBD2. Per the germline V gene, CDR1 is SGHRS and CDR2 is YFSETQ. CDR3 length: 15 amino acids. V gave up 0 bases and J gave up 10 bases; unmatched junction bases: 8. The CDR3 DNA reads TGCGCCAGCAGCTTGGCGGGACTAGCTCGTAACGAGCAGTTCTTC. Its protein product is CASSLAGLARNEQFF.

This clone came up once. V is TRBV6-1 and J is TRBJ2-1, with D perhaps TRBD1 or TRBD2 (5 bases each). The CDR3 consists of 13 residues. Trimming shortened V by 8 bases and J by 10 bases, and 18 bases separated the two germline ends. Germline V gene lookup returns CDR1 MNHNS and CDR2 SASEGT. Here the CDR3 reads CASGAAEVREQFF. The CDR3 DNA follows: TGTGCCAGCGGGGCAGCGGAGGTGCGGGAGCAGTTCTTC.

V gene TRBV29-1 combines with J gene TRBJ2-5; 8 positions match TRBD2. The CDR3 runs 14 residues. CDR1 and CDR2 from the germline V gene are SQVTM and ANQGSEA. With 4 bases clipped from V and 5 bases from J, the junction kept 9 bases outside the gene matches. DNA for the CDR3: TGCAGCGTTGTTGCACCCGGGACTAGGGAGACCCAGTACTTC. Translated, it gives CSVVAPGTRETQYF.

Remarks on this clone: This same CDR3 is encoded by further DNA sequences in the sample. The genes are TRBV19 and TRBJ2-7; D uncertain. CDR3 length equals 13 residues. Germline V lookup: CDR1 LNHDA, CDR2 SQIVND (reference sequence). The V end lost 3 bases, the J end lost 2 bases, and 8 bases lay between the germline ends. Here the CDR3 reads CASSIGYTYEQYF. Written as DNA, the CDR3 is TGTGCCAGTAGTATTGGATACACCTACGAGCAGTACTTC. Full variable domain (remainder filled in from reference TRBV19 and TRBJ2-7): DGGITQSPKYLFRKEGQNVTLSCEQNLNHDAMYWYRQDPGQGLRLIYYSQIVNDFQKGDIAEGYSVSREKKESFPLTVTSAQKNPTAFYLCASSIGYTYEQYFGPGTRLTVT.

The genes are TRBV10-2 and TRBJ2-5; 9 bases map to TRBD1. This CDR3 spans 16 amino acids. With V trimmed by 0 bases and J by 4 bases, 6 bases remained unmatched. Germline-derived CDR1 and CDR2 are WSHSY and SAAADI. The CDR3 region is CASSESGQGGGETQYF. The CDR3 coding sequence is TGCGCCAGCAGTGAGTCGGGACAGGGAGGGGGAGAGACCCAGTACTTC.

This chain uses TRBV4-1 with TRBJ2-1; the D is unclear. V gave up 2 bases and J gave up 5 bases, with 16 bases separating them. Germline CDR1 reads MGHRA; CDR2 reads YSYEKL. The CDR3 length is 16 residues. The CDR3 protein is CASSQPLEKLHNEQFF. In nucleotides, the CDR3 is TGCGCCAGCAGCCAACCTCTGGAAAAACTTCACAATGAGCAGTTCTTC.

The CDR3 sequence: CASSWDRQGSGYTF. The CDR3, as DNA: TGTGCCAGCAGCTGGGACAGACAGGGGTCTGGCTACACCTTC. The chain couples TRBV2 to TRBJ1-2; 8 bases match TRBD1. CDR1 SNHLY and CDR2 FYNNEI come from the germline V gene. The CDR3 length is 14 residues. Trimming took 6 bases from V and 7 from J; bases not matched to a gene: 10.

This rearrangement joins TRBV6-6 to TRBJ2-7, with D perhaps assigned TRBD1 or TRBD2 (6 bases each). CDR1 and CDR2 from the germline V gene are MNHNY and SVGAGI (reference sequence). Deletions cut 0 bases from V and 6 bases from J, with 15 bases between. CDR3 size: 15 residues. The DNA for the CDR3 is TGTGCCAGCAGTTACTCGAAGGGGGGCGGTGGCGAGCAGTACTTC. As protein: CASSYSKGGGGEQYF.

This CDR3 reads CASSLGAGNEKLFF. The CDR3 region has the DNA TGTGCCAGCAGCTTAGGCGCGGGAAATGAAAAACTGTTTTTT. The J gene is TRBJ1-4, the V gene TRBV7-2; D not resolved. CDR3 length equals 14 residues. V gave up 1 base and J gave up 5 bases, with 8 bases separating them. Germline V gene data show CDR1 as SGHTA and CDR2 as FQGNSA.

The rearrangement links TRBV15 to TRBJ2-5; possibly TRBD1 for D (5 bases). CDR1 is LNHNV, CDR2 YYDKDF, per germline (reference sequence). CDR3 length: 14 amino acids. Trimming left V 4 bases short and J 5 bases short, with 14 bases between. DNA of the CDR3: TGTGCCACCAGCACCTCATCAGGGTACGAGACCCAGTACTTC. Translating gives CATSTSSGYETQYF.